Following are 27 T cell receptor beta chains from one sample sequenced in a study of T cells in Graves' hyperthyroidism and ophthalmopathy. What was amplified from RNA transcripts were TCR beta CDR3 regions. Initially, a first-round RT-PCR of the TCR CDR3 employed the HTBI primer set. TCRdb independently ran MiXCR on the multiplex PCR reads; one entry per CDR3 protein. Of 450,000 to 700,000 distinct CDR3 sequences listed, under 60% are singletons. The sequenced material came from peripheral blood or thyroid tissue (not recorded which). Every receptor here comes from an adult woman with Graves' disease, either hyperthyroidism or ophthalmopathy (not recorded which).

This chain connects TRBV5-1 to TRBJ1-1; no reliable D call. Germline lookup yields CDR1 SGHRS and CDR2 YFSETQ. The CDR3 length is 14 residues. Trimming removed 0 bases from V and 5 bases from J, with 11 bases in between. CDR3 sequence (DNA): TGCGCCAGCAGCTTGGACAGAGTCACTACTGAAGCTTTCTTT. Protein: CASSLDRVTTEAFF.

The chain combines TRBV14 with TRBJ1-2; D is unclear. Germline CDR1 reads SGHDN; CDR2 reads FVKESK. The germline V and J ends were trimmed by 1 base and 2 bases, with 8 bases remaining between them. CDR3 length: 14 amino acids. The CDR3 DNA is TGTGCCAGCAGCCAAGTATTTAGAAACTATGGCTACACCTTC. Its translation is CASSQVFRNYGYTF.

This sequence joins TRBV29-1 and TRBJ2-7, with D maybe TRBD1 (7 bases). CDR1 is SQVTM and CDR2 is ANQGSEA in the germline V gene. This CDR3 comprises 13 residues. V was cut by 7 bases and J by 4 bases, with 17 bases left in between. The CDR3 reads CSAGPGGKYEQYF. In DNA form, the CDR3 reads TGCAGCGCTGGGCCAGGGGGGAAATACGAGCAGTACTTC.

The chain joins TRBV20-1 to TRBJ2-7, with 11 nucleotides matching TRBD2. From germline, CDR1 is DFQATT and CDR2 SNEGSKA (reference sequence). V was clipped by 6 bases and J by 4 bases; unmatched bases: 11. The CDR3 is 15 residues long. Here the CDR3 DNA reads TGCAGTGCCATGAGGGGACTAGCGGTGAGATACGAGCAGTACTTC. Its translation: CSAMRGLAVRYEQYF.

This clonotype has only a few counts. The rearrangement uses TRBV18 and TRBJ1-1; D is perhaps TRBD1 (5 bases). This CDR3 spans 15 amino acids. Trimming left V 0 bases short and J 7 bases short, with 15 bases between. Per germline, CDR1 KGHSH and CDR2 LQKENI. As DNA, the CDR3 is TGTGCCAGCTCACCACCGTATCAACAGGCTCTTGAAGCTTTCTTT. Its translation is CASSPPYQQALEAFF.

This clonotype was seen ten or more times. The rearrangement joins TRBV20-1 to TRBJ1-4; 8 bases line up with TRBD1. V was clipped by 5 bases and J by 5 bases; unmatched bases: 4. CDR1 is DFQATT, CDR2 SNEGSKA, per germline (reference sequence). This CDR3 has 13 amino acids. The CDR3 nucleotides read TGCAGTGCTGAAGGACAGGGCAATGAAAAACTGTTTTTT. Its protein product is CSAEGQGNEKLFF.

This chain links TRBV11-2 with TRBJ2-5; D gene uncertain. CDR3 length: 14 residues. Trimming took 0 bases from V and 1 from J, leaving 6 bases between them. Germline loops: CDR1 SGHAT, CDR2 FQNNGV. The CDR3 nucleotides are TGTGCCAGCAGCTTAGAGCAATTCCAAGAGACCCAGTACTTC. Translating gives CASSLEQFQETQYF.

This clonotype was counted many times. The J gene is TRBJ2-7, the V gene TRBV4-1; TRBD2 matches at 7 bases. CDR1 and CDR2 from the germline V gene are MGHRA and YSYEKL. The CDR3 runs 16 residues. After removal of 3 bases from V and 2 bases from J, the junction contained 10 bases not matched to a gene. The CDR3 here is CASSQPPGGTTYEQYF. DNA for the CDR3: TGCGCCAGCAGCCAGCCCCCGGGGGGAACCACCTACGAGCAGTACTTC.

This sequence joins TRBV7-9 and TRBJ1-6; D may be TRBD1 (6 bases). The CDR3 is made up of 16 amino acids. V lost 5 bases to trimming and J lost 7 bases, with 18 bases between them. Germline assignment: CDR1 SEHNR and CDR2 FQNEAQ (reference sequence). The CDR3 DNA reads TGTGCCAGCAGCGGGGGGGCCTTCAGCCGGAATTCACCCCTCCACTTT. Encoded protein: CASSGGAFSRNSPLHF. The full variable domain, with the rest looked up from reference TRBV7-9 and TRBJ1-6, is DTGVSQNPRHKITKRGQNVTFRCDPISEHNRLYWYRQTLGQGPEFLTYFQNEAQLEKSRLLSDRFSAERPKGSFSTLEIQRTEQGDSAMYLCASSGGAFSRNSPLHFGNGTRLTVT.

This clonotype turned up a few times. This sequence joins TRBV7-9 and TRBJ1-5, with D perhaps TRBD1 (5 bases). Germline lookup yields CDR1 SEHNR and CDR2 FQNEAQ (reference sequence). V was trimmed by 3 bases and J by 6 bases, leaving 9 bases between them. The CDR3 has 13 amino acids. The CDR3 here is CASSLLGTQPQHF. In nucleotides, the CDR3 is TGTGCCAGCAGCTTGTTAGGGACTCAGCCCCAGCATTTT. The entire variable domain, with the rest obtained from reference TRBV7-9 and TRBJ1-5, is as follows: DTGVSQNPRHKITKRGQNVTFRCDPISEHNRLYWYRQTLGQGPEFLTYFQNEAQLEKSRLLSDRFSAERPKGSFSTLEIQRTEQGDSAMYLCASSLLGTQPQHFGDGTRLSIL.

This clonotype was seen more than once but under ten times. This sequence joins TRBV7-9 and TRBJ2-5; 8 bases map to TRBD1. This CDR3 region has 15 residues. V gave up 1 base and J gave up 5 bases; unmatched junction bases: 6. CDR1 is SEHNR, CDR2 FQNEAQ, per germline (reference sequence). The CDR3 DNA reads TGTGCCAGCAGCTTAGGTGGGACAGGATTGGAGACCCAGTACTTC. It specifies CASSLGGTGLETQYF.

Worth noting for this clonotype: The CDR3 carries no conserved terminal phenylalanine or tryptophan, so it likely arises from a read error. This CDR3 is CSARAGGDQETQYI. DNA for the CDR3: TGCAGTGCTAGAGCAGGGGGCGACCAAGAGACCCAGTACATC. V is TRBV20-1 and J is TRBJ2-5; 8 positions agree with TRBD1. V shed 1 base and J 0 bases; nucleotides not matched to a gene: 1. The V gene's germline CDR1 is DFQATT and CDR2 SNEGSKA (reference sequence). The CDR3 totals 14 residues.

The J gene is TRBJ1-5, the V gene TRBV24-1; 8 bases fit TRBD1. After removal of 4 bases from V and 6 bases from J, the junction contained 13 bases not matched to a gene. The germline gives CDR1 KGHDR, CDR2 SFDVKD. The CDR3 totals 17 residues. This chain's CDR3 is CATSDPGSGGDAQPQHF. CDR3 nucleotide sequence: TGTGCCACCAGTGACCCTGGATCAGGGGGCGACGCTCAGCCCCAGCATTTT.

Of note for this clonotype: An end of the junction differs from the germline gene, which may be a read error. The rearrangement joins TRBV14 to TRBJ1-4, with D unclear. This CDR3 comprises 9 residues. CDR1 and CDR2 from the germline V gene are SGHDN and FVKESK. The CDR3 DNA is TGTGCCAGCAGCCAAAAAAGGACTTTT. Translating gives CASSQKRTF.

About this clonotype: An end of the junction differs from the germline gene, which may be a read error. CDR3 in DNA: TGCAGCGCTAGAGTTCTCTGGGGAGACAATGAGCAGTTCTTC. This translates into CSARVLWGDNEQFF. The chain combines TRBV20-1 with TRBJ2-1, with D tentatively TRBD2 (5 bases). Germline loops: CDR1 DFQATT, CDR2 SNEGSKA (reference sequence). The CDR3 has 14 residues.

The chain carries TRBV29-1 and TRBJ1-2; no definite D call. CDR3 length equals 10 residues. Trimming stripped 7 bases from V and 4 bases from J, with 7 bases between. Germline V gene lookup returns CDR1 SQVTM and CDR2 ANQGSEA. The CDR3 loop is CSGEFYGYTF. The CDR3 DNA sequence: TGCAGCGGTGAGTTCTATGGCTACACCTTC.

This chain joins TRBV27 and TRBJ2-7; 8 nucleotides line up with TRBD2. Per germline, CDR1 MNHEY and CDR2 SMNVEV (reference sequence). The length of the CDR3 is 14 residues. J gave up 2 bases and V 3 bases, and 3 bases lay outside the gene matches. In DNA, the CDR3 is TGTGCCAGCAGTTTGACTAGCGCGACCTACGAGCAGTACTTC. It is translated as CASSLTSATYEQYF.

Points on this clonotype: An end of the junction does not agree with germline; a read error may underlie this. The CDR3 reads CAASSAQTGRPTQYF. As DNA, the CDR3 is TGTGCCGCCAGCAGTGCGCAGACGGGACGCCCGACCCAGTACTTC. The chain recombines TRBV15 with TRBJ2-5; D may be TRBD1 or TRBD2 (5 bases each). The CDR3 has 15 amino acids. From germline, CDR1 is LNHNV and CDR2 YYDKDF (reference sequence).

Comments on this clonotype: It may be a read error: a sequence one base away is much more abundant. V usage is TRBV11-2 and J usage is TRBJ2-5; unclear D gene. Germline V gene data show CDR1 as SGHAT and CDR2 as FQNNGV. The CDR3 has 12 residues. The CDR3 region has the DNA TGTGCCAGCAGTGAATACCAAGAGACCCTGTACTTC. This codes for CASSEYQETLYF.

This clonotype was recorded at least ten times. J is TRBJ1-3 and V is TRBV12-3 or TRBV12-4; perhaps TRBD1 as D (6 bases). This CDR3 is 16 amino acids long. The germline V and J ends were trimmed by 6 bases and 4 bases, with 19 bases remaining between them. The DNA for the CDR3 is TGTGCCAGCAGCCCTCCGGGACACCAGCCCGGAAACACCATATATTTT. Translating it yields CASSPPGHQPGNTIYF.

This rearrangement joins TRBV5-1 to TRBJ2-6; D might be TRBD1 or TRBD2, each matching 6 bases. Germline V gene lookup returns CDR1 SGHRS and CDR2 YFSETQ. Trimming pared 4 bases from V and 5 bases from J, leaving 31 bases between. The CDR3 spans 21 residues. Here the CDR3 DNA reads TGCGCCAGCAGCAGGGGGGAATACTCCTACGAGCAGGGGCCCAGGGCCAACGTCCTGACTTTC. Its translation is CASSRGEYSYEQGPRANVLTF.

This clonotype appeared many times. The genes are TRBV7-2 and TRBJ2-7; D unclear. Germline V gene lookup returns CDR1 SGHTA and CDR2 FQGNSA. The germline V and J ends were trimmed by 3 bases and 6 bases, with 9 bases remaining between them. This CDR3 is built from 12 residues. This CDR3 reads CASSFMGREQYF. CDR3 sequence (DNA): TGTGCCAGCAGCTTTATGGGCCGCGAGCAGTACTTC.

This clonotype was counted once. The V call is TRBV7-6, the J call TRBJ1-3, with 9 nucleotides matching TRBD1. The CDR3 is made up of 15 amino acids. CDR1 SGHVS and CDR2 FNYEAQ come from the germline V gene. J lost 2 bases, V lost 6 bases, and 5 bases had no gene match. The CDR3 is CASSSTGGTGNTIYF. The CDR3 bases are TGTGCCAGCAGTTCCACAGGGGGCACTGGAAACACCATATATTTT.

The rearrangement joins TRBV12-3 or TRBV12-4 to TRBJ1-1; D may be TRBD1 (6 bases). With 4 bases removed from V and 1 base from J, the gap between germline ends came to 13 bases. The CDR3 consists of 15 residues. CDR3 loop: CASSSGGGENTEAFF. The CDR3 bases are TGTGCCAGCAGTTCCGGGGGGGGCGAGAACACTGAAGCTTTCTTT.

This clonotype was detected many times. The chain is built from TRBV27 and TRBJ1-1; D may be TRBD1 (5 bases). Germline V gene data show CDR1 as MNHEY and CDR2 as SMNVEV (reference sequence). V was clipped by 5 bases and J by 8 bases, with 21 bases between them. The CDR3 loop spans 15 amino acids. CDR3 in DNA: TGTGCCAGCAGTGTTAGGACACCTTCGAGGTCGGAAGCTTTCTTT. The encoded protein is CASSVRTPSRSEAFF.

This clonotype appeared a few times. The chain combines TRBV5-5 with TRBJ1-3; D is perhaps TRBD1 (5 bases). The germline V gene has CDR1 SGHKS and CDR2 YYEKEE (reference sequence). The CDR3 loop spans 14 amino acids. With 5 bases removed from V and 4 bases from J, the gap between germline ends came to 13 bases. The CDR3 loop reads CASSSQGSGNTIYF. The CDR3, as DNA: TGTGCCAGCAGTTCGCAGGGATCCGGAAACACCATATATTTT.

The chain combines TRBV10-3 with TRBJ1-5; D remains unclear. CDR1 ENHRY and CDR2 SYGVKD come from the germline V gene. V gave up 11 bases and J gave up 6 bases, with 11 bases separating them. This CDR3 is built from 11 residues. CDR3 sequence reads: CASGMGQPQHF. The CDR3 nucleotides read TGTGCCTCAGGAATGGGTCAGCCCCAGCATTTT.